One sample yielded the 22 T cell receptor beta chains listed below, sequenced in a study of identical twins. In TCRdb, the 5' RACE reads were re-called with MiXCR into one record per CDR3 protein. The sample lists approximately 1.8 million distinct CDR3 sequences; around a third were seen once. The source material was cord blood. Receptors originate from a newborn girl in good health.

The chain couples TRBV11-2 to TRBJ2-2; the match to TRBD1 covers 7 bases. Germline CDR1 SGHAT, CDR2 FQNNGV. Germline trimming cut 7 bases from V and 3 bases from J; bases unmatched to any gene: 11. The CDR3 length is 16 residues. CDR3 region: CASTDSKGQYTGELFF. The CDR3 DNA reads as TGTGCCAGCACCGACTCAAAGGGACAGTACACCGGGGAGCTGTTTTTT.

J is TRBJ2-2 and V is TRBV24-1; no definite D call. Germline CDR1 and CDR2: KGHDR and SFDVKD. The CDR3 sequence is 14 residues long. Trimming left V 4 bases short and J 2 bases short, with 7 bases between. CDR3 sequence reads: CATSDRINTGELFF. CDR3 DNA sequence: TGTGCCACCAGTGACCGGATAAACACCGGGGAGCTGTTTTTT.

There are many counts of this clonotype. The chain uses TRBV12-3 or TRBV12-4 and TRBJ2-7, with D possibly being TRBD1 (6 bases). Trimming pared 2 bases from V and 2 bases from J, leaving 7 bases between. The CDR3 runs to 13 residues. The CDR3 nucleotides are TGTGCCAGCAGTTTACAGGGGCCCTACGAGCAGTACTTC. The encoded protein is CASSLQGPYEQYF.

The chain recombines TRBV7-9 with TRBJ1-6, with D unresolved. In germline, CDR1 is SEHNR, CDR2 FQNEAQ (reference sequence). The CDR3 runs to 14 residues. Trimming stripped 1 base from V and 10 bases from J, with 11 bases between. CDR3 nucleotide sequence: TGTGCCAGCAGCTTAGGAGGGAACCTCTCACCCCTCCACTTT. It translates to CASSLGGNLSPLHF. Together with reference TRBV7-9 and TRBJ1-6, the CDR3 gives the full variable domain: DTGVSQNPRHKITKRGQNVTFRCDPISEHNRLYWYRQTLGQGPEFLTYFQNEAQLEKSRLLSDRFSAERPKGSFSTLEIQRTEQGDSAMYLCASSLGGNLSPLHFGNGTRLTVT.

The chain employs TRBV2 and TRBJ2-4, with TRBD2 matching 13 bases. CDR1 SNHLY and CDR2 FYNNEI come from the germline V gene. The CDR3 runs 16 residues. The junction had 7 bases not matched to a gene; V was cut back by 3 bases and J by 8 bases. The CDR3 here is CASSDQLAGGHDIQYF. The CDR3 DNA reads TGTGCCAGCAGTGATCAACTAGCGGGGGGGCATGACATTCAGTACTTC.

The CDR3 sequence is CASSPLGSQLGYTF. Written as DNA, the CDR3 is TGTGCCAGCAGCCCCTTAGGATCCCAACTCGGCTACACCTTC. The rearrangement uses TRBV3-1 and TRBJ1-2; D unclear. Trimming removed 4 bases at V and 8 bases at J, with 17 bases between. Germline-derived CDR1 and CDR2 are LGHDT and YNNKEL (reference sequence). The CDR3 is 14 residues long. Filled out from reference TRBV3-1 and TRBJ1-2, the complete variable domain reads DTAVSQTPKYLVTQMGNDKSIKCEQNLGHDTMYWYKQDSKKFLKIMFSYNNKELIINETVPNRFSPKSPDKAHLNLHINSLELGDSAVYFCASSPLGSQLGYTFGSGTRLTVV.

The J gene is TRBJ2-1, the V gene TRBV20-1; 7 bases align to TRBD2. Per the germline V gene, CDR1 is DFQATT and CDR2 is SNEGSKA (reference sequence). The CDR3 runs 14 residues. Trimming took 5 bases from V and 4 from J; bases not matched to a gene: 8. In DNA, the CDR3 is TGCAGTGCTCTCCGGGACTACCGTTACAATGAGCAGTTCTTC. Translated, it gives CSALRDYRYNEQFF.

The gene calls are TRBV10-3 and TRBJ1-5, with D possibly matching TRBD1 (5 bases). CDR3 size: 14 residues. V lost 4 bases and J 1 base, leaving 8 bases between the germline ends. CDR1 is ENHRY, CDR2 SYGVKD, per germline. CDR3 in DNA: TGTGCCATCAGTGCGCGGGGGAGCAATCAGCCCCAGCATTTT. Its translation is CAISARGSNQPQHF.

The J gene is TRBJ2-7, the V gene TRBV29-1; TRBD1 or TRBD2 may be the D gene (5 bases each). V lost 0 bases and J 2 bases, leaving 14 bases between the germline ends. The CDR3 loop spans 15 amino acids. Germline V gives CDR1 SQVTM, CDR2 ANQGSEA. CDR3 sequence reads: CSVEDLGRNTYEQYF. DNA for the CDR3: TGCAGCGTTGAAGATCTGGGACGGAACACCTACGAGCAGTACTTC.

This clonotype was observed a few times. V and J are TRBV15 and TRBJ2-1; a weak D match, TRBD2 (5 bases). V lost 4 bases and J lost 3, with 10 bases in between. Germline V CDR1 and CDR2: LNHNV, YYDKDF (reference sequence). CDR3 size: 14 residues. DNA for the CDR3: TGTGCCACCAGCATCCGCCGGGACTACAATGAGCAGTTCTTC. Translation gives CATSIRRDYNEQFF.

This clonotype was seen only a few times. V and J are TRBV10-3 and TRBJ2-3; 11 positions match TRBD1. The CDR3 spans 14 residues. V lost 4 bases and J lost 3; bases outside the gene matches: 0. Germline V gene lookup returns CDR1 ENHRY and CDR2 SYGVKD. Here the CDR3 DNA reads TGTGCCATCAGTGGGGACAGGGGGACAGATACGCAGTATTTT. It is translated as CAISGDRGTDTQYF.

This clonotype was counted many times. The chain uses TRBV12-3 or TRBV12-4 and TRBJ2-7; D unresolved. The CDR3 is 14 residues long. Trimming took off 1 base at V and 3 bases at J, with 10 bases between the two ends. CDR3 protein: CASSLVGGYYEQYF. CDR3 sequence (DNA): TGTGCCAGCAGTTTAGTCGGCGGATACTACGAGCAGTACTTC.

This clonotype was recorded once. This is likely a read error, given that the CDR3 carries no conserved phenylalanine or tryptophan at its end. This sequence joins TRBV5-1 and TRBJ2-5; D gene unclear. V lost 3 bases to trimming and J lost 2 bases, with 5 bases between them. Germline V lookup: CDR1 SGHRS, CDR2 YFSETQ. The CDR3 spans 12 residues. In DNA form, the CDR3 reads TGCGCCAGCAGCTACTCGCAAGAGACCCAGTACGTC. This translates into CASSYSQETQYV.

The J gene is TRBJ2-3, the V gene TRBV6-1; 11 bases map to TRBD2. The ends lost 2 bases at V and 2 bases at J; junction bases unmatched: 15. CDR3 length: 20 amino acids. From germline, CDR1 is MNHNS and CDR2 SASEGT. The DNA for the CDR3 is TGTGCCAGCAGTGAACAGGACAGGGCCCTAGCGGGAGGCTCCACAGATACGCAGTATTTT. Amino acid sequence: CASSEQDRALAGGSTDTQYF.

The chain carries TRBV5-6 and TRBJ1-2; D is unclear. This CDR3 is 13 amino acids long. Germline V lookup: CDR1 SGHDT, CDR2 YYEEEE. The ends were cut back, 0 bases at V and 4 bases at J, with 7 bases in the middle. The CDR3 loop is CASSLEHLYGYTF. As DNA, the CDR3 is TGTGCCAGCAGCTTGGAACACCTCTATGGCTACACCTTC.

Many counts were recorded for this clonotype. This chain connects TRBV10-3 to TRBJ2-1, with TRBD2 matching over 11 bases. The CDR3 consists of 16 residues. From germline, CDR1 is ENHRY and CDR2 SYGVKD. Trimming at V came to 2 bases and at J to 6 bases, leaving 6 bases not matched to a gene. As DNA, the CDR3 is TGTGCCATCAGTGAGCTAGCGGGAGGCGGCCTCAATGAGCAGTTCTTC. Its protein product is CAISELAGGGLNEQFF.

In its sample, this clonotype was seen once. At one of its ends the junction is not consistent with the germline gene, which may arise from a read error. V is TRBV5-1 and J is TRBJ1-1, with D possibly being TRBD1 (6 bases). Germline lookup yields CDR1 SGHRS and CDR2 YFSETQ. The CDR3 is made up of 14 amino acids. The CDR3 DNA sequence: TGCGTCAGCAGCCCCCCGACAGGAAGGAGTGAAGCTTTCTTT. Translation gives CVSSPPTGRSEAFF.

The J gene is TRBJ1-6, the V gene TRBV5-6; D unclear. The germline gives CDR1 SGHDT, CDR2 YYEEEE. This CDR3 has 13 residues. Trimming removed 4 bases at V and 7 bases at J, with 9 bases between. The CDR3 coding sequence is TGTGCCAGCAGCAACTTACAGAATTCACCCCTCCACTTT. Translated: CASSNLQNSPLHF.

With regard to this clonotype: A junction boundary mismatches the germline segment, possibly from a read error. This sequence joins TRBV9 and TRBJ2-3; weak D call: TRBD2 (6 bases). CDR1 and CDR2 (germline): SGDLS, YYNGEE. The CDR3 has 13 amino acids. DNA for the CDR3: TGTGCCAGCAGCCCAGGACTAAAGGGTACGCACTATTTT. Translation: CASSPGLKGTHYF.

CDR3 protein: CATSEGAGFCNEQFF. The CDR3 coding sequence is TGTGCCACCAGTGAGGGGGCAGGGTTTTGCAATGAGCAGTTCTTC. The V call is TRBV24-1, the J call TRBJ2-1; D is perhaps TRBD1 (6 bases). V lost 4 bases and J lost 6, with 15 bases in between. The germline V gene encodes CDR1 KGHDR and CDR2 SFDVKD. The CDR3 covers 15 residues.

The chain uses TRBV4-2 and TRBJ1-1; D is perhaps TRBD1 (5 bases). This CDR3 is built from 15 residues. V was pared by 0 bases and J by 4 bases, with 12 bases between. CDR1 LGHNA and CDR2 YNFKEQ come from the germline V gene. The CDR3 protein is CASSQDWGRGTEAFF. In DNA form, the CDR3 reads TGTGCCAGCAGCCAAGACTGGGGGAGGGGCACTGAAGCTTTCTTT.

This chain links TRBV6-6 with TRBJ2-3, with TRBD1 matching over 9 bases. The germline gives CDR1 MNHNY, CDR2 SVGAGI (reference sequence). This CDR3 comprises 14 residues. After removal of 7 bases from V and 3 bases from J, the junction contained 5 bases not matched to a gene. CDR3 DNA: TGTGCCAGCAAAGTACAGGGGGCGACAGATACGCAGTATTTT. Its translation is CASKVQGATDTQYF.